Below, 20 T cell receptor beta chains from the same sample are listed, as sequenced in a study of T-cell reconstitution after alpha-beta-depleted transplantation in children (dated by TCRdb to the mid-2010s). The receptor library was made with PCR. The sequencing machine was an Illumina HiSeq 2500. Molecular barcoding was employed in the preparation of TCR libraries, with unique molecular identifiers being used to normalize TCRbeta repertoire quantification. TCRdb reprocessing: public reads trimmed at Q25 with fastp, clones called with MiXCR, in-frame beta chains kept. Rows with a matching CDR3 protein are joined into one entry that keeps the most common DNA and genes. The sample records some 530,000 distinct CDR3 sequences, around 13% of which are singletons. In total, the top ten clones hold around 6% of the sample. This sample comprised PBMCs from the stem cell graft donor, obtained from the stem cell graft. The receptors come from a human donor who donated a stem cell graft to a child with combined immunodeficiency.

The chain joins TRBV29-1 to TRBJ2-7, with 10 bases lining up with TRBD2. The V gene's germline CDR1 is SQVTM and CDR2 ANQGSEA. V shed 7 bases, J shed 0 bases, and the junction held 6 bases outside the gene matches. The CDR3 totals 14 residues. CDR3 DNA: TGCAGCGCGTTTAGCGGGAGGCCCTCCTACGAGCAGTACTTC. Translating gives CSAFSGRPSYEQYF.

This clonotype has just a few counts. The chain carries TRBV12-3 or TRBV12-4 and TRBJ2-3, with D uncertain. This CDR3 is 18 amino acids long. V dropped 6 bases and J dropped 5 bases, with 27 bases sitting between them. Here the CDR3 reads CASRARRTETRSVDTQYF. Written as DNA, the CDR3 is TGTGCCAGCAGGGCCCGTAGGACGGAGACGAGGTCGGTAGATACGCAGTATTTT.

The gene calls are TRBV5-1 and TRBJ1-1, with D maybe TRBD1 (5 bases). The germline CDR1 and CDR2 sequences are SGHRS and YFSETQ. Trimming shortened V by 0 bases and J by 7 bases, and 16 bases separated the two germline ends. This CDR3 has 15 residues. CDR3 DNA: TGCGCCAGCAGCTTGGGGGGCCTAAACAGAGGTGAAGCTTTCTTT. Translation: CASSLGGLNRGEAFF.

V and J are TRBV12-5 and TRBJ2-3; D is perhaps TRBD1 (6 bases). CDR1 LGHNT and CDR2 FRNRAP come from the germline V gene. CDR3 length equals 17 residues. V dropped 0 bases and J dropped 2 bases, with 15 bases sitting between them. The CDR3 sequence: CASGLVGGSPYTDTQYF. The CDR3 nucleotides read TGTGCTAGTGGTTTGGTAGGGGGTTCCCCATACACAGATACGCAGTATTTT.

In DNA, the CDR3 is TGTGCCAGCAGGGGGACCGGGACAGGGGGACATGGCTACACCTTC. As protein: CASRGTGTGGHGYTF. The V and J genes are TRBV25-1 and TRBJ1-2, with 11 bases identical to TRBD1. CDR3 size: 15 residues. With 6 bases clipped from V and 6 bases from J, the junction kept 9 bases outside the gene matches. Germline CDR1 is MGHDK and CDR2 is SYGVNS.

The chain has TRBV25-1 and TRBJ2-5; possibly TRBD1 for D (6 bases). Looked up from germline, CDR1 is MGHDK and CDR2 is SYGVNS. V was trimmed by 9 bases and J by 5 bases, leaving 22 bases between them. CDR3 length: 15 amino acids. CDR3 region: CASSTTGHRLETQYF. CDR3 bases: TGTGCCAGTTCTACAACGGGACACAGATTGGAGACCCAGTACTTC.

The rearrangement links TRBV4-3 to TRBJ2-1; possible D gene TRBD1, 6 bases. This CDR3 region has 20 residues. Germline values: CDR1 LGHNA, CDR2 YSLEER. V lost 1 base and J 7 bases, leaving 29 bases between the germline ends. CDR3 nucleotide sequence: TGCGCCAGCAGCCAAGCCCCCAGGGGAGAAGTACCATCTAAAATGAATGAGCAGTTCTTC. This encodes CASSQAPRGEVPSKMNEQFF.

This clonotype was counted a single time. This chain connects TRBV11-2 to TRBJ2-5; D might be TRBD1 (7 bases). The CDR3 runs to 15 residues. CDR1 and CDR2 from the germline V gene are SGHAT and FQNNGV. V lost 1 base, J lost 2 bases, and 11 bases lay in between. The CDR3 loop reads CASSLGGTAQETQYF. The CDR3 DNA reads as TGTGCCAGCAGCTTAGGCGGGACAGCTCAAGAGACCCAGTACTTC. The variable domain in full, completed from reference TRBV11-2 and TRBJ2-5, reads EAGVAQSPRYKIIEKRQSVAFWCNPISGHATLYWYQQILGQGPKLLIQFQNNGVVDDSQLPKDRFSAERLKGVDSTLKIQPAKLEDSAVYLCASSLGGTAQETQYFGPGTRLLVL.

This clonotype was detected only a few times. J is TRBJ2-7 and V is TRBV21-1; TRBD1, as called in the table, went unchecked against the DNA. TRBV21-1 counts as a pseudogene. The CDR3 spans 13 residues. CDR3 coding DNA: TGTGCCAGCAGCACACAGGGCCACTACGAGCAGTACTTC. This encodes CASSTQGHYEQYF.

V is TRBV6-2 or TRBV6-3 and J is TRBJ2-7; D may correspond to TRBD1 or TRBD2 (5 bases each). Germline loops: CDR1 MNHEY, CDR2 SVGEGT. This CDR3 contains 13 residues. With 4 bases removed from V and 5 bases from J, the gap between germline ends came to 12 bases. As DNA, the CDR3 is TGTGCCAGCAGTTGGGGGATCAAGAACGAGCAGTACTTC. The encoded protein is CASSWGIKNEQYF.

This clonotype was counted between two and nine times. This chain uses TRBV12-3 or TRBV12-4 with TRBJ2-7; 9 nucleotides agree with TRBD2. CDR3 length equals 14 residues. V shed 6 bases, J shed 5 bases, and the junction held 8 bases outside the gene matches. CDR3 sequence reads: CASRAAGGTHEQYF. The CDR3 DNA reads TGTGCCAGCAGAGCAGCGGGAGGCACCCACGAGCAGTACTTC.

This sequence joins TRBV29-1 and TRBJ1-2; no clear D. V lost 3 bases to trimming and J lost 3 bases, with 5 bases between them. This CDR3 has 11 residues. Germline V gene data show CDR1 as SQVTM and CDR2 as ANQGSEA. This CDR3 is CSVDLDYGYTF. As DNA, the CDR3 is TGCAGCGTTGACCTGGACTATGGCTACACCTTC.

There are a few counts of this clonotype. This rearrangement joins TRBV7-2 to TRBJ1-4, with 7 positions matching TRBD1. This CDR3 spans 15 amino acids. Per the germline V gene, CDR1 is SGHTA and CDR2 is FQGNSA. V lost 5 bases and J lost 5; bases outside the gene matches: 8. As DNA, the CDR3 is TGTGCCAGCAGCCTGACAGGGAATGGGAATGAAAAACTGTTTTTT. This encodes CASSLTGNGNEKLFF. Based on the CDR3 plus reference TRBV7-2 and TRBJ1-4, the full variable domain is GAGVSQSPSNKVTEKGKDVELRCDPISGHTALYWYRQSLGQGLEFLIYFQGNSAPDKSGLPSDRFSAERTGGSVSTLTIQRTQQEDSAVYLCASSLTGNGNEKLFFGSGTQLSVL.

A few counts support this clonotype. The V gene is TRBV6-5, the J gene TRBJ2-3, with D possibly being TRBD1 (6 bases). V was pared by 0 bases and J by 10 bases, with 14 bases between. The CDR3 extends over 14 amino acids. The germline V gene encodes CDR1 MNHEY and CDR2 SVGAGI. The CDR3 DNA is TGTGCCAGCAGTTACTCACCCACAGGGACGGCGCAGTATTTT. It specifies CASSYSPTGTAQYF.

This clonotype was seen only a few times. The chain joins TRBV4-3 to TRBJ1-6; 7 bases are shared with TRBD1. V was pared by 4 bases and J by 10 bases, with 13 bases of the junction left unmatched. Germline V lookup: CDR1 LGHNA, CDR2 YSLEER. The CDR3 sequence is 16 residues long. The CDR3: CASSPGTASRRSPLHF. The CDR3 coding sequence is TGCGCCAGCAGCCCAGGGACAGCGTCACGTAGGTCACCCCTCCACTTT.

This chain connects TRBV6-1 to TRBJ1-1; possibly TRBD1 for D (5 bases). Trimming took 2 bases from V and 4 from J, leaving 23 bases between them. This CDR3 has 18 residues. Germline loops: CDR1 MNHNS, CDR2 SASEGT. The CDR3 DNA follows: TGTGCCAGCAGTGAACCTCCTGGGGGGAGGGTACGGGGCACTGAAGCTTTCTTT. This encodes CASSEPPGGRVRGTEAFF.

The V and J genes are TRBV11-2 and TRBJ2-5, with D possibly called TRBD1 or TRBD2 (6 bases each). From germline, CDR1 is SGHAT and CDR2 FQNNGV. This CDR3 spans 17 amino acids. Trimming pared 4 bases from V and 3 bases from J, leaving 21 bases between. DNA of the CDR3: TGTGCCAGCAGCTCCCCCGGAGGGGGGCCAAGGAAAGAGACCCAGTACTTC. This encodes CASSSPGGGPRKETQYF.

The chain couples TRBV6-2 or TRBV6-3 to TRBJ2-1; weak D call: TRBD1 (7 bases). This CDR3 spans 13 amino acids. V was cut by 0 bases and J by 12 bases, with 12 bases left in between. Germline V lookup: CDR1 MNHEY, CDR2 SVGEGT. CDR3 protein: CASSYSDRRGQFF. As DNA, the CDR3 is TGTGCCAGCAGTTACTCGGACAGGCGGGGGCAGTTCTTC.

The rearrangement links TRBV7-9 to TRBJ2-7, with D perhaps given as TRBD1 or TRBD2 (7 bases each). This CDR3 contains 14 residues. CDR1 and CDR2 (germline): SEHNR, FQNEAQ (reference sequence). V was clipped by 3 bases and J by 7 bases, with 16 bases between them. The CDR3 region is CASSFSGARGEQYF. Here the CDR3 DNA reads TGTGCCAGCAGCTTCAGCGGGGCCAGGGGGGAGCAGTACTTC. The whole variable domain, remainder taken from reference TRBV7-9 and TRBJ2-7, is DTGVSQNPRHKITKRGQNVTFRCDPISEHNRLYWYRQTLGQGPEFLTYFQNEAQLEKSRLLSDRFSAERPKGSFSTLEIQRTEQGDSAMYLCASSFSGARGEQYFGPGTRLTVT.

The rearrangement links TRBV7-8 to TRBJ1-6; weak D call: TRBD1 (6 bases). The CDR3 is 16 amino acids. The germline V gene has CDR1 SGHVS and CDR2 FQNEAQ. Trimming removed 9 bases at V and 7 bases at J, with 22 bases between. CDR3 sequence (DNA): TGTGCCAGTATGAGTAGGGGGGCGGCGGGGAATTCACCCCTCCACTTT. This codes for CASMSRGAAGNSPLHF.